The 17 T cell receptor beta chains below were found in one sample sequenced in a study of lymphopenia after photon versus proton radiotherapy. Sequencing was performed with immunoSEQ multiplex PCR; in TCRdb, only in-frame clones are kept and a portion is missing. The data contain 42,000 or so clones, over 80% of them singletons. The specimen was peripheral blood, collected from a patient treated with proton-based radiotherapy. These receptors all stem from a woman between 70 and 85 years old with pancreatic cancer.

The CDR3 loop is CASSLMTGGGAGELFF. The CDR3 DNA is TGTGCCAGCAGTTTAATGACGGGAGGCGGTGCCGGGGAGCTGTTTTTT. The chain combines TRBV28 with TRBJ2-2, with 7 bases that match TRBD2. The CDR3 runs to 16 residues. Germline assignment: CDR1 MDHEN and CDR2 SYDVKM. The J segment lost 6 bases and the V segment lost 2 bases, leaving 9 bases of the junction unmatched.

This clone has a single count. J is TRBJ1-2 and V is TRBV6-1; TRBD1 aligns across 8 bases. With 6 bases clipped from V and 3 bases from J, the junction kept 6 bases outside the gene matches. The CDR3 runs to 14 residues. Per the germline V gene, CDR1 is MNHNS and CDR2 is SASEGT. CDR3 in amino acids: CASSPTGDHYGYTF. The CDR3 nucleotides are TGTGCCAGCAGCCCGACAGGGGATCACTATGGCTACACCTTC.

This clone was seen only a few times. This chain joins TRBV28 and TRBJ1-2, with no clear D. The CDR3 extends over 12 amino acids. The V gene's germline CDR1 is MDHEN and CDR2 SYDVKM. Trimming shortened V by 10 bases and J by 4 bases, and 13 bases separated the two germline ends. This CDR3 is CATVSGSYGYTF. In nucleotides, the CDR3 is TGTGCCACAGTATCGGGGTCCTATGGCTACACCTTC.

This sequence joins TRBV18 and TRBJ1-3; 9 positions match TRBD1. The V gene's germline CDR1 is KGHSH and CDR2 LQKENI. Trimming took 4 bases from V and 8 from J; bases not matched to a gene: 9. The CDR3 spans 15 residues. This chain's CDR3 is CASSRPGQGSYTIYF. The DNA for the CDR3 is TGTGCCAGCTCACGTCCGGGACAGGGCTCATACACCATATATTTT.

The chain employs TRBV2 and TRBJ2-6; D gene ambiguous. V was pared by 2 bases and J by 9 bases, with 8 bases between. The CDR3 loop spans 13 amino acids. Germline values: CDR1 SNHLY, CDR2 FYNNEI. The chain's CDR3 is CASSEQLLNVLTF. The CDR3 coding sequence is TGTGCCAGCAGTGAACAGTTACTCAACGTCCTGACTTTC.

The CDR3 region is CASSFGLAENNEQFF. The DNA for the CDR3 is TGCGCCAGCAGCTTCGGACTAGCGGAGAACAATGAGCAGTTCTTC. The chain carries TRBV5-1 and TRBJ2-1, with TRBD2 matching 10 bases. Germline V CDR1 and CDR2: SGHRS, YFSETQ. CDR3 size: 15 residues. With V trimmed by 2 bases and J by 5 bases, 4 bases remained unmatched. Together with reference TRBV5-1 and TRBJ2-1, the CDR3 gives the full variable domain: KAGVTQTPRYLIKTRGQQVTLSCSPISGHRSVSWYQQTPGQGLQFLFEYFSETQRNKGNFPGRFSGRQFSNSRSEMNVSTLELGDSALYLCASSFGLAENNEQFFGPGTRLTVL.

V usage is TRBV28 and J usage is TRBJ2-1; 7 bases agree with TRBD1. There are 14 residues in the CDR3. Germline lookup yields CDR1 MDHEN and CDR2 SYDVKM. V gave up 8 bases and J gave up 8 bases; unmatched junction bases: 12. CDR3 nucleotide sequence: TGTGCCAGCCAAACAGGGGTGGCCCGCCATGAGCAGTTCTTC. This gives the protein CASQTGVARHEQFF.

The chain joins TRBV7-9 to TRBJ2-3; the D gene is possibly TRBD2 (5 bases). Deletions cut 1 base from V and 0 bases from J, with 5 bases between. Germline-derived CDR1 and CDR2 are SEHNR and FQNEAQ (reference sequence). CDR3 length equals 14 residues. This chain's CDR3 is CASSLGTSTDTQYF. The CDR3 DNA is TGTGCCAGCAGCTTAGGGACTAGCACAGATACGCAGTATTTT.

The chain joins TRBV19 to TRBJ1-2; TRBD1 agrees at 9 bases. Germline loops: CDR1 LNHDA, CDR2 SQIVND (reference sequence). V shed 6 bases, J shed 4 bases, and the junction held 6 bases outside the gene matches. The CDR3 is made up of 14 amino acids. Written as DNA, the CDR3 is TGTGCCAGTAGGGCCGGGACAGGGACCTATGGCTACACCTTC. The encoded protein is CASRAGTGTYGYTF.

The sample holds a few counts of this clone. This chain joins TRBV7-3 and TRBJ1-1; D remains unclear. From germline, CDR1 is SGHTA and CDR2 FQGTGA. The CDR3 is 13 residues long. Trimming stripped 4 bases from V and 1 base from J, with 7 bases between. The CDR3 region has the DNA TGTGCCAGCAGCTATAGACAGAACACTGAAGCTTTCTTT. Amino acid sequence: CASSYRQNTEAFF.

This CDR3 is CASSLDSRNEKLFF. CDR3 in DNA: TGCGCCAGCAGCTTGGACAGCCGTAATGAAAAACTGTTTTTT. The chain employs TRBV5-1 and TRBJ1-4; D is unresolved. The germline V gene encodes CDR1 SGHRS and CDR2 YFSETQ. This CDR3 contains 14 residues. V was cut by 0 bases and J by 4 bases, with 7 bases left in between.

Notes on this clone: At one of its ends the junction is not consistent with the germline gene, which may arise from a read error. The chain is built from TRBV7-3 and TRBJ2-1; no definite D call. The CDR3 has 13 amino acids. CDR1 and CDR2 (germline): SGHTA, FQGTGA. The CDR3 region has the DNA TGTGCCAGCAGCCGTGGTTCCTCCAATGAGCAGTTCTTC. This translates into CASSRGSSNEQFF.

This sequence joins TRBV19 and TRBJ2-2; D call uncertain. V lost 1 base to trimming and J lost 1 base, with 4 bases between them. CDR1 is LNHDA and CDR2 is SQIVND in the germline V gene (reference sequence). The CDR3 totals 14 residues. The CDR3 DNA follows: TGTGCCAGTAGTATAGGACTGAACACCGGGGAGCTGTTTTTT. As protein: CASSIGLNTGELFF.

This clone has just one count. The chain carries TRBV27 and TRBJ2-5, with 9 positions matching TRBD2. The J call is doubtful: the DNA matches TRBJ2-7 better. The CDR3 has 16 amino acids. Germline values: CDR1 MNHEY, CDR2 SMNVEV (reference sequence). The CDR3 DNA is TGTGCCAGCAGTCCTCAAGGGACTAGCAGATTCTACGAGCAGTACTTC. Translation gives CASSPQGTSRFYEQYF.

Here the CDR3 DNA reads TGTGCCAGCAGCGGTCGGACAGGCGGGGTGGAGACCCAGTACTTC. Translating it yields CASSGRTGGVETQYF. The rearrangement uses TRBV7-9 and TRBJ2-5, with D perhaps TRBD1 (7 bases). The CDR3 has 15 amino acids. With 5 bases removed from V and 5 bases from J, the gap between germline ends came to 18 bases. Germline V gives CDR1 SEHNR, CDR2 FQNEAQ (reference sequence).

The CDR3 loop is CASSLEGTQYF. The CDR3 DNA sequence: TGCGCCAGCAGCTTGGAGGGGACCCAGTACTTC. This rearrangement joins TRBV5-1 to TRBJ2-5; D uncertain. Trimming pared 0 bases from V and 7 bases from J, leaving 4 bases between. The CDR3 extends over 11 amino acids. Germline-derived CDR1 and CDR2 are SGHRS and YFSETQ.

This chain joins TRBV6-5 and TRBJ2-2; tentative D call: TRBD1 (6 bases). The CDR3 totals 15 residues. The germline V and J ends were trimmed by 2 bases and 7 bases, with 14 bases remaining between them. CDR1 is MNHEY and CDR2 is SVGAGI in the germline V gene. Here the CDR3 DNA reads TGTGCCAGCAGTTACGTACTAAGGGACAACGGGGAGCTGTTTTTT. It is translated as CASSYVLRDNGELFF.